One TCR beta chain is described in this entry. This clone was detected only a few times. Its antigen is unknown. Per-nucleotide qualities are absent, and no much larger clonotype sits a single base away. The High Capacity cDNA Reverse Transcription Kit was used to reverse transcribe all of the isolated RNA, meaning that expressed TCRB transcripts were what got sequenced. Deep immunoSEQ sequencing was applied to naive, central memory and regulatory T cell samples, giving an average of approximately 3.8 million total reads per sample. After sorted cells were lysed in RLT buffer, RNA was extracted with DNase-treated RNeasy Micro or Mini kits, with the choice depending on cell number. To prevent cross-contamination, every cell subset was processed on its own, while patient and healthy donor samples were processed together. The immunoSEQ multiplex PCR was used to amplify TCRB sequences from cDNA, generating 87-bp fragments that spanned the CDR3 region. Amplicons were sequenced on the Illumina HiSeq platform. Under the source paper's analysis protocol: Synthetic template baselines were used to correct PCR bias computationally, reads within Hamming distance 2 were collapsed together, and singletons that could not be merged were discarded. Reads were aligned against IMGT to assign V, D and J genes, CDR3 length and insertions or deletions at six rearrangement sites. Within each subset, clonotype counts were normalized to the number of sorted cells before true diversity and Gini coefficients were calculated with the tcR R package. The overlap coefficient, calculated on TCRB nucleotide sequences, was used to measure repertoire sharing. Out-of-frame TCRB sequences from naive cells were analyzed to stand in for the pre-selection repertoire. This immuneACCESS table, as held by TCRdb, lists in-frame sequences with V and J called but not all clones. Of the missing ones, under half trace to an unresolved V gene in checked studies; the others have no known cause. That table furnishes V, J and clone size, whereas the DNA furnished D and trimming. Within this sample are around 600,000 clones, with about an eighth of them counted one time only. The ten largest clones take up around 0.12% of the sample.

The sample belongs to a study of beta chain features in type 1 diabetes (dated by TCRdb to the late 2010s). Background on the whole study: No differences in mean age, gender distribution, total cell number or subset yield were found between patients and healthy donors. A total of under 120,000,000 sorted cells were examined across all samples, and RNA yield correlated strongly with the number of cells per subset. The study compared the TCRB repertoires of sorted circulating CD4+ T cell subsets in recently diagnosed type 1 diabetes patients with those in matched healthy donors. Naive and central memory subsets were obtained from all 30 or so donors, but regulatory and stem cell-like memory subsets were isolated from only 8 patients and roughly eight healthy donors.

What the study reported, not specific to this receptor: Because small numbers of individuals were included in the HLA sub-analyses, any influence of HLA type on TCRB rearrangement was left unresolved. In all four CD4+ subsets, TCRB CDR3 length was moderately but significantly shorter in type 1 diabetes patients. Fewer insertions and more nucleotide deletions at VDJ recombination sites were observed in patients with type 1 diabetes, implying thymic rearrangement abnormalities. Because cDNA was sequenced instead of genomic DNA, highly expressing activated cells could be over-represented, though the groups showed no difference in activation or CD3 levels. Shorter templates might be favored by PCR, yet because patient and control samples were amplified and corrected together, any such skew would affect both groups equally. Naive, central memory and regulatory TCRB repertoires appeared more similar among patients than among healthy donors.

Each donor gave one peripheral blood draw, roughly 120 mL on average, collected into heparinised tubes. A BD FACSAria II and a panel including CD45RO, CCR7, CD25, CD127, CD95 and CD27 were used to sort naive, central memory, regulatory and stem cell-like memory CD4+ T cells. Every sorted population had a purity above 95%. PBMCs were isolated immediately by Lymphoprep density gradient centrifugation and stained directly without culture. So that batch effects would be minimized, each experiment stained and sorted samples in pairs, pairing one healthy donor with one patient. The CDR3, cysteine through phenylalanine, is 14 amino acids long. The entry retains the CDR3 DNA only, 42 bases that are in frame from base 1. V was cut back by 3 bases and J by 6 bases, leaving a gap of 16 bases between them. CDR1 and CDR2 are drawn from the germline V gene: SGDLS, YYNGEE.

The source is a man aged 25-40 years with type 1 diabetes. Sequenced material: naive CD4+ T cells from blood. This specimen's cell subset or site label, interpreted: true naive CD4+ T cells. The V and J segments used are TRBV9 and TRBJ2-7; TRBD1 is a weak D gene call, 6 bases matching. The DNA sequence is as follows: TGTGCCAGCAGCGCGCTACCGGGGACACCCGAGCAGTACTTC. Its product reads: CASSALPGTPEQYF.